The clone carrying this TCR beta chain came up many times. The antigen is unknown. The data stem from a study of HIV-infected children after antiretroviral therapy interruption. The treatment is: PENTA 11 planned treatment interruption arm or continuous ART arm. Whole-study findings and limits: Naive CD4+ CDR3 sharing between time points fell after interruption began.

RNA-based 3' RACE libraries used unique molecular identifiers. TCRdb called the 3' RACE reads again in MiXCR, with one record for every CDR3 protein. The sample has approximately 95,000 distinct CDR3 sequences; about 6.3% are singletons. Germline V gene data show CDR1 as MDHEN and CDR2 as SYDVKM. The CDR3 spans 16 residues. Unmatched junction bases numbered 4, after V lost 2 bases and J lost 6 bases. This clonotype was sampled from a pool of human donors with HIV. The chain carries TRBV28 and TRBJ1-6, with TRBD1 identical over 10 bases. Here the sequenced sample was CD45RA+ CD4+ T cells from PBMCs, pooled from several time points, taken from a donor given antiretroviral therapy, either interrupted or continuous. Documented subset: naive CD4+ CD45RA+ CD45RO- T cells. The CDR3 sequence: CASSLVRQGANSPLHF. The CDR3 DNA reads TGTGCCAGCAGTTTAGTCCGACAGGGGGCTAATTCACCCCTCCACTTT.